These T cell receptor beta chains were read from a single sample in a study of CD4 T cells in relation to SARS-CoV-2 and coronaviruses. Using immunoSEQ multiplex PCR, the repertoire was profiled, and TCRdb retains in-frame clones only, with some absent. The table lists about 21,000 clones, approximately 82% of them singletons. The antigens these receptors bind are not known. What was sequenced was CD4+ T cells from PBMCs, cultured in vitro. These receptor sequences come from a human donor in good health. CDR3s include the opening cysteine and the closing phenylalanine or tryptophan. D genes are given only for firm matches. Size is omitted from some rows. Given values are once, few, many or a class for expanded clones.

CDR3 protein,CDR3 DNA,clone size,D gene,J gene,CDR3 length,V gene
CASSPAAAVSSYNEQFF,TGTGCCAGCAGCCCTGCAGCTGCGGTGAGCTCCTACAATGAGCAGTTCTTC,NA,NA,TRBJ2-1,17,TRBV4-2
CASRQGGMRQPQHF,TGTGCCAGCAGACAAGGGGGGATGCGTCAGCCCCAGCATTTT,few,NA,TRBJ1-5,14,TRBV6-5
CASSMRTGALHF,TGTGCCAGTAGTATGAGGACAGGCGCACTCCACTTT,NA,TRBD1,TRBJ1-6,12,TRBV19
CASSVGYNEQFF,TGTGCCAGCAGCGTAGGTTACAATGAGCAGTTCTTC,few,NA,TRBJ2-1,12,TRBV9
CASSRTGGNYGYTF,TGTGCCAGCAGCCGGACAGGGGGCAACTATGGCTACACCTTC,NA,TRBD1,TRBJ1-2,14,TRBV6-5
CASSPTGSGNTIYF,TGTGCCAGCTCACCGACAGGGAGTGGAAACACCATATATTTT,few,TRBD1,TRBJ1-3,14,TRBV18
CASRDTSTDTQYF,TGTGCCAGCAGGGACACGTCCACAGATACGCAGTATTTT,NA,NA,TRBJ2-3,13,TRBV7-3
CASSFSRGGGYTF,TGTGCCAGCAGCTTCTCCAGGGGGGGTGGCTACACCTTC,once,TRBD1,TRBJ1-2,13,TRBV9
CASSNEWLTETQYF,TGTGCCAGTAGTAACGAGTGGCTCACGGAGACCCAGTACTTC,NA,NA,TRBJ2-5,14,TRBV19
CASSSAGGAGGNTIYF,TGTGCCAGCAGTTCGGCAGGGGGCGCGGGAGGAAACACCATATATTTT,NA,TRBD1,TRBJ1-3,16,TRBV28
CSASPGAPGNTIYF,TGCAGTGCTAGTCCCGGAGCACCTGGAAACACCATATATTTT,NA,NA,TRBJ1-3,14,TRBV20-1
CAWRGQGRVYEQYF,TGTGCCTGGAGGGGACAGGGAAGGGTATACGAGCAGTACTTC,NA,TRBD1,TRBJ2-7,14,TRBV30
CASSSRVSNTEAFF,TGTGCCAGCAGCTCGAGGGTCTCGAACACTGAAGCTTTCTTT,NA,NA,TRBJ1-1,14,TRBV5-4
CASRDRDRPLEKLFF,TGTGCCAGCAGAGACAGGGATCGACCATTGGAAAAACTGTTTTTT,NA,TRBD1,TRBJ1-4,15,TRBV6-5
CSASSSLAGPYNEQFF,TGCAGTGCTAGTTCGTCCCTAGCGGGACCCTACAATGAGCAGTTCTTC,NA,TRBD2,TRBJ2-1,16,TRBV20-1
CAISESAGNEQYF,TGTGCCATCAGTGAGTCGGCAGGGAACGAGCAGTACTTC,NA,NA,TRBJ2-7,13,TRBV10-3
CSVTSSYEQYF,TGCAGCGTTACCAGTTCCTACGAGCAGTACTTC,few,NA,TRBJ2-7,11,TRBV29-1
CASSPSDRQGSEQYF,TGCGCCAGCAGCCCTAGCGACAGACAGGGTAGCGAGCAGTACTTC,NA,NA,TRBJ2-7,15,TRBV5-1
CASSLNPGAGETQYF,TGTGCCAGCAGCTTAAACCCAGGGGCTGGGGAGACCCAGTACTTC,NA,NA,TRBJ2-5,15,TRBV7-3
CASGFTGLNTEAFF,TGTGCTAGTGGTTTTACAGGCCTGAACACTGAAGCTTTCTTT,few,NA,TRBJ1-1,14,TRBV12-5
CASSQELGKRQYHQGYTF,TGCGCCAGCAGCCAAGAACTTGGGAAGCGACAATACCACCAGGGCTACACCTTC,NA,NA,TRBJ1-2,18,TRBV4-1
CASSRAVLGGEQYF,TGTGCCAGTAGTAGGGCGGTCCTGGGGGGCGAGCAGTACTTC,NA,NA,TRBJ2-7,14,TRBV19
CASSLSGYNEQFF,TGCGCCAGCAGCTTGTCGGGCTACAATGAGCAGTTCTTC,NA,NA,TRBJ2-1,13,TRBV5-1
CASSRDPLRTGEGTYEQYF,TGTGCCAGCAGCCGAGACCCACTACGGACAGGAGAAGGGACCTACGAGCAGTACTTC,NA,TRBD1,TRBJ2-7,19,TRBV14
CASSEGCQREGQETQYF,TGTGCCAGCAGTGAAGGGTGTCAGCGGGAGGGCCAAGAGACCCAGTACTTC,NA,TRBD2,TRBJ2-5,17,TRBV6-4
CASSSRWTGIAGELFF,TGCGCCAGCAGCTCAAGATGGACAGGGATCGCCGGGGAGCTGTTTTTT,once,TRBD1,TRBJ2-2,16,TRBV5-1
CASRSTDYNEQFF,TGCGCCAGCAGGTCGACAGACTACAATGAGCAGTTCTTC,once,NA,TRBJ2-1,13,TRBV5-1
CASSSGRPGGTEAFF,TGTGCCAGCAGCTCCGGCCGCCCGGGGGGCACTGAAGCTTTCTTT,NA,NA,TRBJ1-1,15,TRBV13
CASSTRTQGPQHF,TGTGCCAGCAGCACAAGGACCCAAGGGCCCCAGCATTTT,NA,NA,TRBJ1-5,13,TRBV21-1
CASSLLTRNNEQFF,TGTGCCAGCAGCCTTTTGACCCGAAACAATGAGCAGTTCTTC,NA,NA,TRBJ2-1,14,TRBV7-2
CSVGGVMNTEAFF,TGCAGCGTTGGGGGAGTCATGAACACTGAAGCTTTCTTT,NA,NA,TRBJ1-1,13,TRBV29-1
CASSLEYRGQYEQYF,TGTGCCAGCAGTTTGGAATACAGGGGGCAGTACGAGCAGTACTTC,few,TRBD1,TRBJ2-7,15,TRBV27
CASSPPGGQVDEQFF,TGTGCCAGCAGTCCGCCCGGGGGGCAGGTCGATGAGCAGTTCTTC,NA,NA,TRBJ2-1,15,TRBV6-5
CASSLRVFQETQYF,TGTGCCAGCAGCTTAAGAGTCTTCCAAGAGACCCAGTACTTC,NA,NA,TRBJ2-5,14,TRBV13
CASSLALGREQYF,TGTGCCAGCAGCTTAGCGCTGGGAAGAGAGCAGTACTTC,once,NA,TRBJ2-7,13,TRBV7-2
CASSVSGRTLYEQYF,TGTGCCAGTAGTGTTAGCGGGAGAACTCTCTACGAGCAGTACTTC,NA,TRBD2,TRBJ2-7,15,TRBV19
CASSRTTDTQYF,TGTGCCAGCAGCCGTACCACAGATACGCAGTATTTT,once,NA,TRBJ2-3,12,TRBV3-1/TRBV3-2
CAWSIKGSGANVLTF,TGTGCCTGGAGTATCAAAGGTTCTGGGGCCAACGTCCTGACTTTC,few,NA,TRBJ2-6,15,TRBV30
CASTTRDRAVGANTGELFF,TGTGCCAGTACCACCCGGGACAGGGCTGTCGGCGCGAACACCGGGGAGCTGTTTTTT,NA,TRBD1,TRBJ2-2,19,TRBV19
CATRPGPNYGYTF,TGTGCCACCAGACCGGGCCCGAACTATGGCTACACCTTC,NA,NA,TRBJ1-2,13,TRBV15
CASGLSSSGNTIYF,TGTGCCAGCGGACTCTCTAGCTCTGGAAACACCATATATTTT,few,NA,TRBJ1-3,14,TRBV27
CASSWGQEDGEAFF,TGCGCCAGCAGCTGGGGGCAGGAGGATGGAGAAGCTTTCTTT,NA,NA,TRBJ1-1,14,TRBV5-1
CASSLGTGLTDTQYF,TGTGCCAGCAGCTTGGGAACGGGCCTCACAGATACGCAGTATTTT,NA,NA,TRBJ2-3,15,TRBV5-6
CASSLGKGGRNEQFF,TGTGCCAGCAGTTTAGGGAAGGGAGGGCGCAATGAGCAGTTCTTC,few,TRBD2,TRBJ2-1,15,TRBV28
CASSQATRGQFF,TGTGCCAGCAGCCAGGCAACCAGAGGGCAGTTCTTC,NA,NA,TRBJ2-1,12,TRBV3-1/TRBV3-2
CASSIDLWEGSGNIQYF,TGTGCCAGTAGTATAGATCTATGGGAGGGATCGGGAAACATTCAGTACTTC,NA,TRBD2,TRBJ2-4,17,TRBV19
CASSLDRTGNTIYF,TGTGCCAGCAGTTTAGACAGGACTGGAAACACCATATATTTT,NA,NA,TRBJ1-3,14,TRBV2
CASSLGTGSEKLFF,TGCGCCAGCAGCCTAGGGACAGGCAGTGAAAAACTGTTTTTT,few,TRBD1,TRBJ1-4,14,TRBV5-1
CATSRGSGPRNQPQHF,TGTGCCACCAGCAGAGGTTCAGGGCCCAGAAATCAGCCCCAGCATTTT,once,NA,TRBJ1-5,16,TRBV15
CASSFGRAYEQYF,TGTGCCAGCAGCTTTGGGAGAGCCTACGAGCAGTACTTC,NA,NA,TRBJ2-7,13,TRBV7-8
CASSMKGWYLYEQYF,TGTGCCAGTAGTATGAAGGGGTGGTACCTCTACGAGCAGTACTTC,NA,NA,TRBJ2-7,15,TRBV19
CASIRAGGSYNEQFF,TGTGCCAGCATCCGGGCGGGAGGGTCCTACAATGAGCAGTTCTTC,NA,TRBD2,TRBJ2-1,15,TRBV28
CASRPLRDRGVDTQYF,TGTGCCAGCAGGCCCCTTAGGGACAGGGGGGTGGATACGCAGTATTTT,NA,TRBD1,TRBJ2-3,16,TRBV27
CASSKSPGTADYNSPLHF,TGTGCCAGCAGCAAGAGCCCCGGGACAGCGGACTATAATTCACCCCTCCACTTT,NA,TRBD1,TRBJ1-6,18,TRBV11-2
CASSPKKLAGVVGELFF,TGTGCCAGCAGCCCAAAAAAACTAGCGGGAGTTGTCGGGGAGCTGTTTTTT,NA,TRBD2,TRBJ2-2,17,TRBV11-2